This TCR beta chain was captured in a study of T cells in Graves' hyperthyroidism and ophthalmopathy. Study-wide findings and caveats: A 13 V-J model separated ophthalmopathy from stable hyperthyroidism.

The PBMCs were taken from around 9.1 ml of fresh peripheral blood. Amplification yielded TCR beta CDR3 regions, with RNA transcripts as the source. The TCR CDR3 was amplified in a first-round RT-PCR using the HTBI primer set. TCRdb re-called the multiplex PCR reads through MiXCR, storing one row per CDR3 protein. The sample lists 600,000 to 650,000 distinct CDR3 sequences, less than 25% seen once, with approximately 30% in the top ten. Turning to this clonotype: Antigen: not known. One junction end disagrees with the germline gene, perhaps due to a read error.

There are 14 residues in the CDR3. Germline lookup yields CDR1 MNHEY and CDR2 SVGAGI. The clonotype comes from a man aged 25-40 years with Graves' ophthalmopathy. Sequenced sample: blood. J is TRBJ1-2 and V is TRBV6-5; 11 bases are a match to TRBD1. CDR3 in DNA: TGTGCCACCAGTTCCGGGACAGGGGGCTATGGCTACACCTTC. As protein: CATSSGTGGYGYTF.